This entry lists 18 T cell receptor beta chains sequenced from one sample in a study of T cell changes during pregnancy in multiple sclerosis. Produced via immunoSEQ multiplex PCR; TCRdb's table is partial and in-frame only. The profile covers more than 35,000 clones, with 70% to 90% appearing a single time and approximately 0.61% taken by the ten largest. The sample was CD4+ T cells from peripheral blood mononuclear cells, taken before pregnancy. The receptors come from a female donor with multiple sclerosis, enrolled in a pregnancy study.

The V and J genes are TRBV7-9 and TRBJ1-4, with D maybe TRBD1 (6 bases). The germline gives CDR1 SEHNR, CDR2 FQNEAQ (reference sequence). Trimming removed 5 bases at V and 3 bases at J, with 13 bases between. CDR3 length equals 15 residues. The CDR3 DNA follows: TGTGCCAGCAGCGCGGGGGCAGGGTCTAATGAAAAACTGTTTTTT. It translates to CASSAGAGSNEKLFF.

The rearrangement uses TRBV5-6 and TRBJ2-4; D possibly corresponds to TRBD2 (5 bases). V dropped 5 bases and J dropped 5 bases, with 11 bases sitting between them. The germline gives CDR1 SGHDT, CDR2 YYEEEE. The CDR3 runs 13 residues. CDR3 in amino acids: CASSPGGQNIQYF. The CDR3 DNA follows: TGTGCCAGCAGTCCCGGAGGCCAAAACATTCAGTACTTC.

CDR3 sequence reads: CASSLGTVGQETQYF. The DNA for the CDR3 is TGCGCCAGCAGCCTCGGGACAGTTGGCCAAGAGACCCAGTACTTC. The chain uses TRBV4-3 and TRBJ2-5; TRBD1 matches at 7 bases. The V and J ends lost 4 bases and 1 base, in that order; junction bases with no gene match: 6. The CDR3 sequence is 15 residues long. Germline CDR1 is LGHNA and CDR2 is YSLEER.

The rearrangement uses TRBV5-1 and TRBJ1-1; D ambiguous. Trimming removed 0 bases at V and 3 bases at J, with 6 bases between. The CDR3 runs 13 residues. Germline CDR1 and CDR2: SGHRS and YFSETQ. In nucleotides, the CDR3 is TGCGCCAGCAGCTTGGTTTCTTACACTGAAGCTTTCTTT. Translation: CASSLVSYTEAFF.

On this clone: Germline is not matched at one junction end, which may reflect a read error. V gene TRBV10-3 combines with J gene TRBJ2-7, with D maybe TRBD2 (6 bases). The CDR3 loop spans 13 amino acids. Per germline, CDR1 ENHRY and CDR2 SYGVKD. The CDR3, as DNA: TGTGCCACCAGTCGGGGGAGTGGCTACGAGCAGTACTTC. Protein product: CATSRGSGYEQYF.

This clone was seen only once. The rearrangement joins TRBV28 to TRBJ1-5; a possible D gene is TRBD1 (6 bases). The CDR3 is 14 residues long. Germline loops: CDR1 MDHEN, CDR2 SYDVKM. V gave up 6 bases and J gave up 5 bases, with 14 bases separating them. CDR3 DNA: TGTGCCAGCAGCGCCGGACAGCTTCATCAGCCCCAGCATTTT. Its protein is CASSAGQLHQPQHF.

The chain carries TRBV11-2 and TRBJ1-1, with TRBD1 identical over 7 bases. In germline, CDR1 is SGHAT, CDR2 FQNNGV. J gave up 1 base and V 5 bases, and 4 bases lay outside the gene matches. CDR3 length: 14 amino acids. The CDR3 loop reads CASSARDRNTEAFF. The CDR3 region has the DNA TGTGCCAGCAGCGCCCGGGACAGGAACACTGAAGCTTTCTTT.

The chain combines TRBV7-8 with TRBJ2-1; 9 bases are shared with TRBD2. The CDR3 consists of 15 residues. Trimming at V came to 2 bases and at J to 10 bases, leaving 9 bases not matched to a gene. In germline, CDR1 is SGHVS, CDR2 FQNEAQ. CDR3 sequence: CASSLSLAGSGEQFF. DNA for the CDR3: TGTGCCAGCAGCTTATCCCTAGCGGGGTCAGGGGAGCAGTTCTTC.

V gene TRBV7-9 combines with J gene TRBJ1-2; D is uncertain. The CDR3 has 13 amino acids. Between the trimmed V and J ends, which lost 2 bases and 8 bases, there was a span of 12 bases. From germline, CDR1 is SEHNR and CDR2 FQNEAQ (reference sequence). CDR3 bases: TGTGCCAGCAGCTTATACACCAACACCGGCTACACCTTC. Protein sequence: CASSLYTNTGYTF.

The gene calls are TRBV19 and TRBJ1-2; 11 bases map to TRBD1. J lost 10 bases, V lost 10 bases, and 5 bases had no gene match. The CDR3 runs 11 residues. CDR1 and CDR2 (germline): LNHDA, SQIVND (reference sequence). CDR3 coding DNA: TGTGCCACCCGGGACAGGGGGAACTACACCTTC. This gives the protein CATRDRGNYTF.

V is TRBV4-1 and J is TRBJ2-7, with a possible D match to TRBD1 (6 bases). Germline V gene lookup returns CDR1 MGHRA and CDR2 YSYEKL. The CDR3 is 14 residues long. V lost 3 bases and J 4 bases, leaving 13 bases between the germline ends. The DNA for the CDR3 is TGCGCCAGCAGCCACAACAAGGGGGATTACGAGCAGTACTTC. Its protein product is CASSHNKGDYEQYF.

This chain joins TRBV2 and TRBJ1-2, with a tentative D call TRBD1 (5 bases). CDR3 length: 8 amino acids. The V and J ends lost 11 bases and 11 bases respectively, with 9 bases between them. The germline V gene has CDR1 SNHLY and CDR2 FYNNEI. In DNA form, the CDR3 reads TGTGCCGGGGGGGGATACACCTTC. It encodes CAGGGYTF.

The V call is TRBV11-3, the J call TRBJ1-6; D unclear. V was shortened by 4 bases and J by 8 bases, with 6 bases between the two germline ends. CDR1 is SGHNT, CDR2 YENEEA, per germline. The CDR3 length is 12 residues. The CDR3 nucleotides are TGTGCCAGCAGCTCCGGTGATTCACCCCTCCACTTT. Translating it yields CASSSGDSPLHF.

The chain couples TRBV14 to TRBJ1-2, with 8 bases matching TRBD1. After removal of 2 bases from V and 6 bases from J, the junction contained 8 bases not matched to a gene. The CDR3 sequence is 15 residues long. CDR1 and CDR2 from the germline V gene are SGHDN and FVKESK. CDR3 region: CASSQLGTGPHGYTF. The DNA of the CDR3 is TGTGCCAGCAGCCAATTAGGGACAGGTCCCCATGGCTACACCTTC.

The chain combines TRBV7-6 with TRBJ1-2; D remains ambiguous. Germline assignment: CDR1 SGHVS and CDR2 FNYEAQ. CDR3 length: 13 residues. Trimming stripped 5 bases from V and 4 bases from J, with 11 bases between. For the CDR3, the DNA is TGTGCCAGCAGCCCTAGCCCCATCTATGGCTACACCTTC. Translated: CASSPSPIYGYTF.

The J gene is TRBJ2-3, the V gene TRBV19, with TRBD2 matching 7 bases. Germline-derived CDR1 and CDR2 are LNHDA and SQIVND (reference sequence). Losses at the gene ends were 6 bases for V and 5 bases for J; bases not matched to a gene: 11. This CDR3 comprises 15 residues. This chain's CDR3 is CASSTHLGGVDTQYF. The CDR3 coding sequence is TGTGCCAGTAGCACCCACCTTGGGGGGGTAGATACGCAGTATTTT.

This chain connects TRBV5-1 to TRBJ1-2; D is ambiguous. Germline assignment: CDR1 SGHRS and CDR2 YFSETQ. The V gene lost 6 bases and the J gene lost 4 bases, with 16 bases spanning the gap. The CDR3 contains 14 residues. The CDR3: CASKDLRAAYGYTF. In nucleotides, the CDR3 is TGCGCCAGCAAGGACCTGAGGGCGGCCTATGGCTACACCTTC.

The chain links TRBV5-8 to TRBJ1-3, with TRBD1 matching 9 bases. The germline gives CDR1 SGHTS, CDR2 YDEGEE. The V gene end was trimmed by 3 bases and the J gene end by 2 bases; junction bases not matched to a gene: 3. The CDR3 sequence is 15 residues long. Written as DNA, the CDR3 is TGTGCCAGCAGCTCACAGGGGGCTGCTGGAAACACCATATATTTT. This encodes CASSSQGAAGNTIYF.